This T cell receptor beta chain was captured by sequencing in a study of blood T cell repertoires in COVID-19. As originally analysed: Estimation of nucleated cell counts relied on the amplification of reference gene primers. Using immunoSEQ multiplex PCR, the repertoire was profiled, and TCRdb retains in-frame clones only, with some absent. V and J calls and clone size are copied from that table; D and trimming were computed from the DNA. The sample lists hundreds of thousands of clones, 80% to 90% occurring once. Participants came from about two dozen US areas, aged roughly 18 to 89 years. Each recovered donor of Cohort 3 presented with two negative PCRs, clearance, or symptom resolution. The CDR3 runs to 13 residues. Germline V gene data show CDR1 as SGHRS and CDR2 as YFSETQ. Trimming at V came to 4 bases and at J to 8 bases, leaving 7 bases not matched to a gene.

Material for sequencing was PBMCs or T cells enriched from blood (not recorded which). This receptor was obtained from a man younger than 40 who had recovered from COVID-19. This chain joins TRBV5-1 and TRBJ1-2; TRBD1 agrees at 8 bases. CDR3 region: CASSVDRGRGYTF. The CDR3 coding sequence is TGCGCCAGCAGCGTCGACAGGGGTCGCGGCTACACCTTC.